This T cell receptor beta chain was profiled in a study of blood T cells in healthy people across ages. Study findings and constraints: The unknown donor CMV status may have confounded expanded clonotype changes.

The second PCR ran roughly 6 to 11 cycles with a sample-barcoded 5' primer and J-beta primers. TCRdb re-called the 5' RACE reads with MiXCR, one entry per CDR3 protein. The sample has roughly 700,000 distinct CDR3 sequences, 20% to 25% seen once; the top ten hold 9.4%. The CDR3 contains 15 residues. V gave up 0 bases and J gave up 0 bases, with 6 bases separating them. CDR1 and CDR2 (germline): ENHRY, SYGVKD. About this clonotype itself: What it binds is not known.

The sample was also reused in another study, on T cells of mothers and their children. That paper notes: For each mother, over 8 million TCR beta CDR3 reads were obtained, and for each child, approximately 3 million. Thymic selection shapes TCR recombination output similarly in related and unrelated pairs.

Sequencing was done on a sample of blood. The sequence came from a boy aged 5-17 years in good health. The chain links TRBV10-3 to TRBJ1-3, with a tentative D call TRBD1 (5 bases). The CDR3 loop reads CAISESGGSGNTIYF. The CDR3 region has the DNA TGTGCCATCAGTGAGTCGGGGGGCTCTGGAAACACCATATATTTT.